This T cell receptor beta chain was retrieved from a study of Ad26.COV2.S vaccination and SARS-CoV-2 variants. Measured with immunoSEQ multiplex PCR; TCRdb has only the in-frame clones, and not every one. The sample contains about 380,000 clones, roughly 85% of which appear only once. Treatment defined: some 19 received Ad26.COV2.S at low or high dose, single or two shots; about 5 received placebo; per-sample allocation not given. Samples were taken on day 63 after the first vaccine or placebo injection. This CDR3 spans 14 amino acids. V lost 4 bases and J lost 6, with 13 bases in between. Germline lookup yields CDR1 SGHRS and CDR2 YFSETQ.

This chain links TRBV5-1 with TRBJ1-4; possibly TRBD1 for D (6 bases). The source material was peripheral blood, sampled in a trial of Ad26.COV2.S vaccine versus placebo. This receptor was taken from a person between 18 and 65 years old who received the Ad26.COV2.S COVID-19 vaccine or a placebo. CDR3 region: CASSLQGRDEKLFF. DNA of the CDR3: TGCGCCAGCAGCCTCCAGGGGCGCGATGAAAAACTGTTTTTT.